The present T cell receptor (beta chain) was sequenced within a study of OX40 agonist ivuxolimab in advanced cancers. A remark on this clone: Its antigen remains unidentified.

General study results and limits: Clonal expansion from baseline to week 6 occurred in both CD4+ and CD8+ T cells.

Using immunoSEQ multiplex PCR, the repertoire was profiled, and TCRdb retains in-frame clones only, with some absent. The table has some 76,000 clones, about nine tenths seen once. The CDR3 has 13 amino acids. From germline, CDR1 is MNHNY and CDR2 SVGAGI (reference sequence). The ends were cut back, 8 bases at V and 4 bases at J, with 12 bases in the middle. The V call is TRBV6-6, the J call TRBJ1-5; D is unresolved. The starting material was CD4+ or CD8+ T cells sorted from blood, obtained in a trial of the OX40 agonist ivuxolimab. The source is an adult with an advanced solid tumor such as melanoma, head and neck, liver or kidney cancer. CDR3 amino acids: CASGAEDNQPQHF. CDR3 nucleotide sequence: TGTGCCAGCGGAGCGGAAGATAATCAGCCCCAGCATTTT.